This T cell receptor (beta chain) came from a study of T cells in tuberculosis (dated by TCRdb to the late 2010s). Regarding the research as a whole: The study combined CD1B tetramers and high-throughput TCR immunosequencing to characterize T cells specific for the mycobacterial lipid antigen glucose monomycolate (GMM). In a South African clinical cohort, IGRA-negative adolescents, IGRA-positive adolescents with latent tuberculosis and adults with active tuberculosis were compared, with ten to eleven people in each group.

At study entry, a tuberculin skin test and the QuantiFERON-TB GOLD In-Tube IGRA were used to screen adolescents for latent tuberculosis infection. Immunosequencing was performed on unsorted cryopreserved PBMC, with 90,000 to 100,000 T cells per clinical donor covered on average. Eleven high schools in the Worcester region of the Western Cape, South Africa, served as enrollment sites for adolescents aged 12 to 18 years. Ten or so M. tuberculosis-infected adolescents and approximately ten uninfected adolescents, matched for age and sex, were selected. PBMC from adolescents were isolated by density centrifugation from freshly drawn heparinized blood and were then cryopreserved. Comments on this clone: Which antigen it targets is not known. No quality values exist for individual bases; no much larger clone is one base distant.

As encoded in the germline V gene (reference sequence), CDR1 is MNHEY while CDR2 is SMNVEV. Relative to germline, V is 6 bases shorter and J is 2 bases shorter, with 16 bases between their ends. Reading from cysteine to phenylalanine, the CDR3 counts 15 amino acids. The CDR3 DNA has 45 bases and is translated from base 1. What the research found in general, with its limitations: Shorter CDR3-alpha lengths in active tuberculosis patients partly drove the smaller NN-distances, and the TCR-beta difference was not statistically significant. Active tuberculosis TCR-alpha repertoires showed smaller mean NN-distances to GMM-specific TCRs than IGRA-negative controls, suggesting clonal expansion of these TCRs. Clinical samples were selected based on the availability of cryopreserved specimens, with adults included as active tuberculosis cases and adolescents included as controls. An accuracy of approximately 90% (AUROC over 0.8) was reached by a classifier using the diverse GMM-specific repertoire, compared with about 70% accuracy when GEM motif frequencies were used.

The immunoSEQ multiplex PCR assay was used to generate TCR libraries, with TCR-beta and/or TCR-alpha/delta assays applied to each sample. The amplified TCR libraries were sequenced on the Illumina high-throughput platform. Processing in the source paper ran as follows. Clustering and dimensionality reduction relied on pairwise TCRdist distances among GMM-specific receptors from T cells that were either sorted ex vivo or expanded in vitro. Each clinical repertoire was assigned a mean NN-distance score, defined as the average TCRdist to the nearest 10% of tetramer-positive reference sequences. GEM TCR motif frequency was calculated as the fraction of unique TCRs that matched known GEM sequences by V/J usage and CDR3 length. Active tuberculosis was classified by linear discriminant analysis with leave-one-out cross-validation, implemented in scikit-learn. The table was pulled from immuneACCESS by TCRdb, which kept in-frame rearrangements only. Such tables lose some clones; where checked, under half of the loss comes from unresolved V genes, and the rest has no known cause. D and trimming were read from the DNA, whereas the V and J calls and clone size are those reported in that table. Counted in this sample were 30,000 to 45,000 clones; around 93% of them appeared once. The ten largest clonotypes hold 9.5% to 13% of the sample.

Sequencing used PBMCs. The receptor's source is a donor aged 10-35 years with latent tuberculosis or without tuberculosis infection. Some clones in this sample may be carry-over from other donors' samples. The V and J segments used are TRBV27 and TRBJ1-2, and TRBD1 may be the D gene, going by 5 matching bases. The CDR3 in this case is CASSERLGGNYGYTF. The sequenced DNA is TGTGCCAGCAGCGAACGACTGGGGGGGAACTATGGCTACACCTTC.